These 8 T cell receptor beta chains were all obtained from the same sample, sequenced in a study of blood T cell repertoires in COVID-19. Assay: immunoSEQ multiplex PCR; the TCRdb copy retains only in-frame clones and omits some. The data hold 70,000 to 85,000 clones, with about 80% observed a single time. The specimen was peripheral blood. The receptors derive from a human donor in a cohort sampled during active COVID-19.

The CDR3 nucleotides are TGTGCCGGCCGGGACAGGGGTGACACCGGGGAGCTGTTTTTT. The encoded protein is CAGRDRGDTGELFF. The rearrangement links TRBV19 to TRBJ2-2, with 10 positions matching TRBD1. V lost 11 bases and J lost 3; bases outside the gene matches: 6. The CDR3 totals 14 residues. Per germline, CDR1 LNHDA and CDR2 SQIVND (reference sequence).

The chain recombines TRBV19 with TRBJ2-4; D is perhaps TRBD1 (6 bases). V lost 1 base, J lost 1 base, and 11 bases lay in between. The germline V gene encodes CDR1 LNHDA and CDR2 SQIVND (reference sequence). There are 16 residues in the CDR3. The CDR3 DNA sequence: TGTGCCAGTAGTATAGCCTCGACAGGTGCCAAAAACATTCAGTACTTC. The encoded protein is CASSIASTGAKNIQYF. Looking up the rest from reference TRBV19 and TRBJ2-4 gives the full variable domain: DGGITQSPKYLFRKEGQNVTLSCEQNLNHDAMYWYRQDPGQGLRLIYYSQIVNDFQKGDIAEGYSVSREKKESFPLTVTSAQKNPTAFYLCASSIASTGAKNIQYFGAGTRLSVL.

The V and J genes are TRBV6-4 and TRBJ1-5; 8 nucleotides match TRBD1. CDR3 length: 15 amino acids. Trimming took 8 bases from V and 0 from J; bases not matched to a gene: 6. Germline V gives CDR1 MRHNA, CDR2 SNTAGT. CDR3 in DNA: TGTGCCAGCTGGCAGGGGGCCGATAGCAATCAGCCCCAGCATTTT. Its protein product is CASWQGADSNQPQHF.

The chain recombines TRBV5-4 with TRBJ1-4; D remains unclear. The germline V gene encodes CDR1 SGHNT and CDR2 YYREEE (reference sequence). The length of the CDR3 is 14 residues. The V and J ends lost 0 bases and 4 bases respectively, with 7 bases between them. Here the CDR3 DNA reads TGTGCCAGCAGCTTGGACTCGCTTAATGAAAAACTGTTTTTT. As protein: CASSLDSLNEKLFF.

This sequence joins TRBV25-1 and TRBJ1-2; TRBD1 matches at 7 bases. Germline loops: CDR1 MGHDK, CDR2 SYGVNS. Trimming cost V 10 bases and J 2 bases; bases outside gene matches: 4. This CDR3 comprises 12 residues. Written as DNA, the CDR3 is TGTGCCACCGCGACAGGGAACTATGGCTACACCTTC. It translates to CATATGNYGYTF.

This clone was seen a single time. The rearrangement uses TRBV5-4 and TRBJ2-2; possible D gene TRBD1, 7 bases. This CDR3 is 16 amino acids long. CDR1 and CDR2 (germline): SGHNT, YYREEE (reference sequence). Between the trimmed V and J ends, which lost 3 bases and 4 bases, there was a span of 16 bases. The DNA for the CDR3 is TGTGCCAGCAGCTCAGGGGGGAGTATAGGCACCGGGGAGCTGTTTTTT. This sequence encodes CASSSGGSIGTGELFF.

V gene TRBV5-4 combines with J gene TRBJ2-7; the match to TRBD2 covers 7 bases. The CDR3 totals 14 residues. Trimming at V came to 5 bases and at J to 1 base, leaving 6 bases not matched to a gene. Germline CDR1 and CDR2: SGHNT and YYREEE (reference sequence). CDR3 coding DNA: TGTGCCAGCAGTCCCACGGGAGGTTCCTACGAGCAGTACTTC. Translating gives CASSPTGGSYEQYF.

A few counts support this clone. V gene TRBV6-6 combines with J gene TRBJ1-5; a possible D gene is TRBD1 (5 bases). The CDR3 sequence is 13 residues long. CDR1 is MNHNY, CDR2 SVGAGI, per germline (reference sequence). The V gene lost 10 bases and the J gene lost 5 bases, with 15 bases spanning the gap. The CDR3 sequence is CAIADSAYQPQHF. The DNA for the CDR3 is TGTGCCATTGCCGACAGTGCTTATCAGCCCCAGCATTTT.